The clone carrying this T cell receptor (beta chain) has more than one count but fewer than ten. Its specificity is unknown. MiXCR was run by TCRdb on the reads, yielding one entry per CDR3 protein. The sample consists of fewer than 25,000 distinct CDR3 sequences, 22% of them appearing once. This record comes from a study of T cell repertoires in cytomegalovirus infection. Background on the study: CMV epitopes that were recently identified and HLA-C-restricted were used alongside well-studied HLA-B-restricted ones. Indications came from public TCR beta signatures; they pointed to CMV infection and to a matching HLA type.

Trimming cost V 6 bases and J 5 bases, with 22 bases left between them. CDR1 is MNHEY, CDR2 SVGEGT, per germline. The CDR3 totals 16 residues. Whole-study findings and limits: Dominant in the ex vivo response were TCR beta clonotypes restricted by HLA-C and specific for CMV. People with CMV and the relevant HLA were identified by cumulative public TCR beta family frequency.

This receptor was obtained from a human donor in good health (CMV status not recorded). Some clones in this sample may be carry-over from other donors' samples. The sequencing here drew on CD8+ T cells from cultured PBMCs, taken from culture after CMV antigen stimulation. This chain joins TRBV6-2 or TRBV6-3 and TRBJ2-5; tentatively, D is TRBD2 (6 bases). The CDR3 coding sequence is TGTGCCAGCAGATCATGGGGGACTTCGGGATGGGAGACCCAGTACTTC. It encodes CASRSWGTSGWETQYF.